This T cell receptor (beta chain) was sequenced during a study of tumour-infiltrating T cells in Burkitt lymphoma. Study as a whole: Repertoire clonality predicted overall and progression-free survival.

Germline V gene lookup returns CDR1 LNHDA and CDR2 SQIVND (reference sequence). Trimming removed 7 bases at V and 3 bases at J, with 11 bases between. The CDR3 spans 13 residues. TCRdb's copy holds only in-frame clones and misses some; the assay was immunoSEQ multiplex PCR. The table has just under 8,000 clones, 65% to 75% seen once. The chain joins TRBV19 to TRBJ2-3; D possibly corresponds to TRBD2 (5 bases). Sample: tumor tissue. This receptor was obtained from a human donor with diffuse large B-cell lymphoma. This CDR3 reads CASKRTGTDTQYF. DNA for the CDR3: TGTGCCAGTAAGAGGACGGGGACAGATACGCAGTATTTT.